This passage covers 16 T cell receptor beta chains from one sample sequenced in a study of glioma-infiltrating T cells after dendritic cell vaccination. Here immunoSEQ multiplex PCR was the method, and the copy in TCRdb shows in-frame clones only, minus some. The data show nearly 85,000 clones, approximately 90% seen once. The sequencing here drew on blood, taken before dendritic cell vaccination. These receptors all stem from a human donor with glioblastoma.

The chain recombines TRBV6-5 with TRBJ1-3; 8 bases line up with TRBD1. The CDR3 runs 15 residues. From germline, CDR1 is MNHEY and CDR2 SVGAGI. The J segment lost 3 bases and the V segment lost 6 bases, leaving 7 bases of the junction unmatched. The CDR3 sequence is CASRKDRVLGNTIYF. CDR3 DNA sequence: TGTGCCAGCAGGAAGGACAGGGTGCTTGGAAACACCATATATTTT.

The rearrangement joins TRBV7-9 to TRBJ2-3, with TRBD2 matching over 15 bases. Germline CDR1 reads SEHNR; CDR2 reads FQNEAQ (reference sequence). The CDR3 contains 18 residues. The J segment lost 2 bases and the V segment lost 1 base, leaving 4 bases of the junction unmatched. CDR3 nucleotides: TGTGCCAGCAGCTTAGTGGGACTAGCGGGGGGAATCACAGATACGCAGTATTTT. Amino acid sequence: CASSLVGLAGGITDTQYF. The whole variable domain, filled in from reference TRBV7-9 and TRBJ2-3, reads DTGVSQNPRHKITKRGQNVTFRCDPISEHNRLYWYRQTLGQGPEFLTYFQNEAQLEKSRLLSDRFSAERPKGSFSTLEIQRTEQGDSAMYLCASSLVGLAGGITDTQYFGPGTRLTVL.

This chain connects TRBV19 to TRBJ2-3; D may be TRBD2 (5 bases). The V and J ends lost 7 bases and 6 bases respectively, with 17 bases between them. This CDR3 is 14 amino acids long. Germline V CDR1 and CDR2: LNHDA, SQIVND (reference sequence). The CDR3 DNA reads TGTGCCAGTAAGCCAGAGCGGATGGCGGATACGCAGTATTTT. It codes for CASKPERMADTQYF.

This clone was seen a few times. The chain employs TRBV18 and TRBJ2-5; TRBD2 is a possible D gene (5 bases). The CDR3 runs 13 residues. Germline V gene data show CDR1 as KGHSH and CDR2 as LQKENI. Trimming took 3 bases from V and 5 from J, leaving 10 bases between them. DNA of the CDR3: TGTGCCAGCTCACCTAGGCCGGGGGAGACCCAGTACTTC. This sequence encodes CASSPRPGETQYF.

CDR3 nucleotide sequence: TGTGCCAGCAGTGGGGGGGGAGTTGGGCCCCAGCATTTT. It specifies CASSGGGVGPQHF. This chain uses TRBV2 with TRBJ1-5; TRBD1 is a possible D gene (5 bases). Per the germline V gene, CDR1 is SNHLY and CDR2 is FYNNEI. V was shortened by 4 bases and J by 9 bases, with 13 bases between the two germline ends. CDR3 size: 13 residues.

V is TRBV19 and J is TRBJ1-5; 7 positions match TRBD1. Germline lookup yields CDR1 LNHDA and CDR2 SQIVND (reference sequence). The V gene end was trimmed by 7 bases and the J gene end by 5 bases; junction bases not matched to a gene: 14. This CDR3 is built from 16 residues. The CDR3 DNA reads TGTGCCAGTACCGTGGACAGGTACTCTTCTGATCAGCCCCAGCATTTT. Translating it yields CASTVDRYSSDQPQHF.

This rearrangement joins TRBV27 to TRBJ2-7, with no clear D. Germline values: CDR1 MNHEY, CDR2 SMNVEV (reference sequence). The CDR3 is 15 residues long. Trimming took off 4 bases at V and 0 bases at J, with 13 bases between the two ends. The CDR3 reads CASSSPVDGSYEQYF. The CDR3 nucleotides read TGTGCCAGCAGTTCCCCTGTAGATGGCTCCTACGAGCAGTACTTC.

This chain joins TRBV30 and TRBJ1-2; a possible D gene is TRBD1 (5 bases). CDR1 is GTSNPN and CDR2 is SVGIG in the germline V gene (reference sequence). Trimming took 2 bases from V and 4 from J, leaving 14 bases between them. CDR3 size: 14 residues. The CDR3 protein is CAWSLERGGYGYTF. The CDR3 coding sequence is TGTGCCTGGAGTCTGGAAAGGGGCGGCTATGGCTACACCTTC.

The chain employs TRBV7-8 and TRBJ1-5; D unclear. Germline V gene lookup returns CDR1 SGHVS and CDR2 FQNEAQ. CDR3 length equals 16 residues. Trimming removed 5 bases from V and 5 bases from J, with 19 bases in between. The CDR3 coding sequence is TGTGCCAGCAGCCGCCGGGATTCGCTCATCGATCAGCCCCAGCATTTT. Encoded protein: CASSRRDSLIDQPQHF.

In the case of this clone: Germline and junction disagree at one end, which may indicate a read error. The chain employs TRBV11-1 and TRBJ2-5; D possibly corresponds to TRBD2 (6 bases). The length of the CDR3 is 16 residues. CDR1 and CDR2 from the germline V gene are SGHAT and FQDESV (reference sequence). The CDR3 loop is CASSLWVGGDQETQYF. DNA for the CDR3: TGTGCCAGCAGCTTATGGGTGGGAGGCGACCAAGAGACTCAGTACTTC.

This rearrangement joins TRBV5-1 to TRBJ1-2, with D unclear. The CDR3 loop spans 14 amino acids. V lost 0 bases and J lost 0, with 6 bases in between. Germline lookup yields CDR1 SGHRS and CDR2 YFSETQ. The CDR3 reads CASSLVEPNYGYTF. CDR3 DNA sequence: TGCGCCAGCAGCTTGGTTGAGCCTAACTATGGCTACACCTTC.

The chain employs TRBV18 and TRBJ1-5; D possibly corresponds to TRBD1 (5 bases). Trimming pared 0 bases from V and 2 bases from J, leaving 14 bases between. Germline V gene lookup returns CDR1 KGHSH and CDR2 LQKENI. The CDR3 spans 17 residues. In DNA form, the CDR3 reads TGTGCCAGCTCACCACCGGGAGGCGACAGCCGCAATCAGCCCCAGCATTTT. Protein: CASSPPGGDSRNQPQHF.

V usage is TRBV6-5 and J usage is TRBJ2-7; TRBD1 matches at 9 bases. CDR3 length equals 15 residues. The germline V gene encodes CDR1 MNHEY and CDR2 SVGAGI. V trimming: 4 bases; J trimming: 4 bases; junction bases outside the gene matches: 8. The CDR3 DNA is TGTGCCAGCAGTTCAGGACAGGGGACTCCTTACGAGCAGTACTTC. Protein sequence: CASSSGQGTPYEQYF.

This clone came up once. The chain recombines TRBV5-1 with TRBJ2-5, with D possibly matching TRBD1 (5 bases). V lost 5 bases to trimming and J lost 1 base, with 12 bases between them. The CDR3 is made up of 14 amino acids. The germline gives CDR1 SGHRS, CDR2 YFSETQ. CDR3 coding DNA: TGCGCCAGCAGGGACGGACATAGCCAAGAGACCCAGTACTTC. Translating it yields CASRDGHSQETQYF.

This chain joins TRBV4-1 and TRBJ1-5; D gene ambiguous. The CDR3 sequence is 15 residues long. V was clipped by 4 bases and J by 0 bases, with 10 bases between them. Germline CDR1 and CDR2: MGHRA and YSYEKL. CDR3 sequence reads: CASSPLADSNQPQHF. The CDR3 nucleotides read TGCGCCAGCAGCCCTCTTGCGGATAGCAATCAGCCCCAGCATTTT.

The chain is built from TRBV7-9 and TRBJ1-2; D unclear. CDR3 length: 17 amino acids. V lost 1 base, J lost 2 bases, and 17 bases lay in between. The V gene's germline CDR1 is SEHNR and CDR2 FQNEAQ (reference sequence). The CDR3 sequence: CASSLDYYPGTNYGYTF. The CDR3 DNA reads TGTGCCAGCAGCTTAGACTACTATCCGGGAACGAACTATGGCTACACCTTC.